The next 6 T cell receptor beta chains were all read from a single sample in a study of cytotoxic CD8 clonotypes in ibrutinib-treated CLL. Clones were read by immunoSEQ multiplex PCR, and TCRdb kept only the in-frame ones, dropping some. The profile shows 130,000 or so clones, 70% to 90% of them singletons. The specimen comprised PBMCs, sampled after 24 months of ibrutinib treatment. The receptors were gathered from a human donor with chronic lymphocytic leukemia.

About this clone: The junction differs from germline at one of its ends, possibly a read error. This chain uses TRBV7-2 with TRBJ2-3, with TRBD1 as a possible D gene (5 bases). The V gene's germline CDR1 is SGHTA and CDR2 FQGNSA. The CDR3 covers 11 residues. The CDR3 here is CASSSGRATTF. The CDR3 DNA reads as TGTGCCAGCAGCTCAGGCAGGGCTACTACCTTT.

The gene calls are TRBV10-3 and TRBJ2-7; 9 bases align to TRBD1. The CDR3 contains 13 residues. Germline V CDR1 and CDR2: ENHRY, SYGVKD. After removal of 4 bases from V and 5 bases from J, the junction contained 3 bases not matched to a gene. The CDR3 nucleotides read TGTGCCATCAGTGGACAGGGGGACCACGAGCAGTACTTC. Protein product: CAISGQGDHEQYF.

V and J are TRBV14 and TRBJ2-5; the match to TRBD2 covers 8 bases. This CDR3 comprises 16 residues. The V gene's germline CDR1 is SGHDN and CDR2 FVKESK. After removal of 4 bases from V and 0 bases from J, the junction contained 7 bases not matched to a gene. CDR3 amino acids: CASSPLRLAYQETQYF. CDR3 sequence (DNA): TGTGCCAGCAGCCCACTGAGACTAGCGTACCAAGAGACCCAGTACTTC.

The chain joins TRBV7-8 to TRBJ2-7; a weak D match, TRBD2 (6 bases). The V gene lost 4 bases and the J gene lost 3 bases, with 19 bases spanning the gap. The CDR3 contains 16 residues. Germline CDR1 reads SGHVS; CDR2 reads FQNEAQ. In DNA, the CDR3 is TGTGCCAGCAGCTCTGGGAAACGCGGGGCGGGCTACGAGCAGTACTTC. Its protein is CASSSGKRGAGYEQYF.

The chain combines TRBV4-2 with TRBJ2-1; the match to TRBD2 covers 11 bases. This CDR3 has 15 residues. The V and J ends lost 1 base and 6 bases, in that order; junction bases with no gene match: 2. Germline loops: CDR1 LGHNA, CDR2 YNFKEQ. DNA for the CDR3: TGTGCCAGCAGCCAAGCTAGCGGGGGGAGCAATGAGCAGTTCTTC. It encodes CASSQASGGSNEQFF.

The genes are TRBV7-9 and TRBJ1-5; 9 positions agree with TRBD1. V shed 0 bases and J 4 bases; nucleotides not matched to a gene: 1. The V gene's germline CDR1 is SEHNR and CDR2 FQNEAQ (reference sequence). The CDR3 is 15 amino acids. The CDR3 loop reads CASSLADRGNQPQHF. The CDR3 DNA reads as TGTGCCAGCAGCTTAGCCGACAGGGGGAATCAGCCCCAGCATTTT.